These T cell receptor beta chains were read from a single sample in a study of cytomegalovirus exposure and HLA in healthy donors. Libraries were prepared by immunoSEQ multiplex PCR; TCRdb keeps only in-frame clonotypes and omits some of them. The data hold under 400,000 clones, with roughly 88% observed a single time. The sample taken for sequencing was PBMCs. The receptors derive from a man aged 25-45 years in good health and CMV-seronegative. The CDR3 runs from the conserved cysteine through the conserved F or W. The D gene is left open where the match is weak. Clone size is shown for a subset of rows, as once, few, many or a class of expanded clone.

J gene: TRBJ1-2; V gene: TRBV29-1; clone size: -; D gene: -; CDR3 length: 14; CDR3 protein: CSVGGGSQLAGYTF; CDR3 DNA: TGCAGCGTTGGGGGGGGCTCCCAATTAGCTGGCTACACCTTC
J gene: TRBJ1-6; V gene: TRBV5-1; clone size: -; D gene: TRBD1; CDR3 length: 16; CDR3 protein: CASSRGQGSYNSPLHF; CDR3 DNA: TGCGCCAGCAGCCGTGGACAGGGGTCCTATAATTCACCCCTCCACTTT
J gene: TRBJ1-2; V gene: TRBV5-5; clone size: -; D gene: -; CDR3 length: 15; CDR3 protein: CASSLAGEGNYGYTF; CDR3 DNA: TGTGCCAGCAGCTTGGCCGGCGAGGGAAATTATGGCTACACCTTC
J gene: TRBJ2-5; V gene: TRBV11-2; clone size: -; D gene: -; CDR3 length: 12; CDR3 protein: CASSGGEYRLYF; CDR3 DNA: TGTGCCAGCAGTGGTGGAGAGTACAGGCTGTACTTC
J gene: TRBJ2-2; V gene: TRBV5-1; clone size: -; D gene: -; CDR3 length: 15; CDR3 protein: CASSLPGANTGELFF; CDR3 DNA: TGCGCCAGCAGCTTGCCGGGGGCGAACACCGGGGAGCTGTTTTTT
J gene: TRBJ1-1; V gene: TRBV4-1; clone size: -; D gene: -; CDR3 length: 15; CDR3 protein: CASSQDPGVRTEAFF; CDR3 DNA: TGCGCCAGCAGCCAAGATCCGGGGGTACGAACTGAAGCTTTCTTT
J gene: TRBJ2-3; V gene: TRBV28; clone size: once; D gene: -; CDR3 length: 16; CDR3 protein: CASSLPSGLSTDTQYF; CDR3 DNA: TGTGCCAGCAGTTTGCCCAGCGGCCTTAGCACAGATACGCAGTATTTT
J gene: TRBJ2-1; V gene: TRBV5-1; clone size: -; D gene: TRBD2; CDR3 length: 16; CDR3 protein: CASSFTRTSVNNEQFF; CDR3 DNA: TGCGCCAGCAGCTTTACGAGGACTAGCGTAAACAATGAGCAGTTCTTC
J gene: TRBJ1-2; V gene: TRBV6-5; clone size: few; D gene: -; CDR3 length: 12; CDR3 protein: CASTPTGYGYTF; CDR3 DNA: TGTGCCAGCACCCCTACAGGGTATGGCTACACCTTC
J gene: TRBJ1-4; V gene: TRBV5-6; clone size: -; D gene: -; CDR3 length: 15; CDR3 protein: CASTITGLGNEKLFF; CDR3 DNA: TGTGCCAGCACCATAACAGGGTTGGGTAATGAAAAACTGTTTTTT
J gene: TRBJ1-1; V gene: TRBV6-1; clone size: -; D gene: TRBD1; CDR3 length: 14; CDR3 protein: CASSEPTGGTEAFF; CDR3 DNA: TGTGCCAGCAGTGAACCGACAGGGGGCACTGAAGCTTTCTTT
J gene: TRBJ1-2; V gene: TRBV6-4; clone size: -; D gene: TRBD1; CDR3 length: 18; CDR3 protein: CASTSGTGYPSDLYGYTF; CDR3 DNA: TGTGCCAGCACCTCCGGGACAGGGTACCCCTCAGACCTCTATGGCTACACCTTC
J gene: TRBJ1-5; V gene: TRBV4-1; clone size: -; D gene: TRBD1; CDR3 length: 16; CDR3 protein: CASSQRAGTGTQPQHF; CDR3 DNA: TGCGCCAGCAGCCAACGAGCCGGGACAGGGACTCAGCCCCAGCATTTT
J gene: TRBJ2-7; V gene: TRBV2; clone size: -; D gene: -; CDR3 length: 10; CDR3 protein: CASSGVEQYF; CDR3 DNA: TGTGCCAGCTCGGGGGTTGAGCAGTACTTC
J gene: TRBJ2-2; V gene: TRBV2; clone size: -; D gene: TRBD1; CDR3 length: 15; CDR3 protein: CASREGTGNTGELFF; CDR3 DNA: TGTGCCAGCAGGGAGGGGACAGGGAACACCGGGGAGCTGTTTTTT
J gene: TRBJ1-1; V gene: TRBV28; clone size: -; D gene: TRBD1; CDR3 length: 15; CDR3 protein: CASTKLRTGGIEAFF; CDR3 DNA: TGTGCCAGCACTAAACTAAGGACAGGGGGGATTGAAGCTTTCTTT
J gene: TRBJ1-3; V gene: TRBV5-5; clone size: once; D gene: -; CDR3 length: 11; CDR3 protein: CASSLANTIYF; CDR3 DNA: TGTGCCAGCAGCTTAGCAAACACCATATATTTT
J gene: TRBJ2-7; V gene: TRBV7-6; clone size: -; D gene: TRBD1; CDR3 length: 15; CDR3 protein: CASSLVDREVNEQYF; CDR3 DNA: TGTGCCAGCAGCCTAGTGGACAGGGAGGTCAACGAGCAGTACTTC
J gene: TRBJ2-3; V gene: TRBV5-1; clone size: -; D gene: TRBD1; CDR3 length: 16; CDR3 protein: CASSLTGTGSTDTQYF; CDR3 DNA: TGCGCCAGCAGCCTCACCGGGACAGGAAGCACAGATACGCAGTATTTT
J gene: TRBJ2-5; V gene: TRBV5-1; clone size: -; D gene: -; CDR3 length: 15; CDR3 protein: CASSLFGGTQETQYF; CDR3 DNA: TGCGCCAGCAGCTTGTTCGGGGGGACACAAGAGACCCAGTACTTC
J gene: TRBJ2-6; V gene: TRBV27; clone size: -; D gene: TRBD1; CDR3 length: 17; CDR3 protein: CASSRQGARSGANVLTF; CDR3 DNA: TGTGCCAGCAGCCGACAGGGGGCTCGCTCTGGGGCCAACGTCCTGACTTTC
J gene: TRBJ2-5; V gene: TRBV25-1; clone size: -; D gene: -; CDR3 length: 12; CDR3 protein: CATTEGEETQYF; CDR3 DNA: TGTGCCACCACAGAGGGTGAAGAGACCCAGTACTTC
J gene: TRBJ1-3; V gene: TRBV15; clone size: -; D gene: -; CDR3 length: 12; CDR3 protein: CATSITGNTIYF; CDR3 DNA: TGTGCCACCAGCATAACTGGAAACACCATATATTTT
J gene: TRBJ1-1; V gene: TRBV6-5; clone size: -; D gene: -; CDR3 length: 15; CDR3 protein: CASSLGRGMNTEAFF; CDR3 DNA: TGTGCCAGCAGCCTAGGTAGGGGAATGAACACTGAAGCTTTCTTT
J gene: TRBJ1-5; V gene: TRBV30; clone size: -; D gene: -; CDR3 length: 15; CDR3 protein: CAWSVRSLGNQPQHF; CDR3 DNA: TGTGCCTGGAGTGTACGAAGCCTCGGCAATCAGCCCCAGCATTTT
J gene: TRBJ2-1; V gene: TRBV21-1; clone size: -; D gene: -; CDR3 length: 15; CDR3 protein: CASSEGTNEGHEQFF; CDR3 DNA: TGTGCCAGCAGCGAGGGGACAAACGAGGGGCATGAGCAGTTCTTC
J gene: TRBJ2-5; V gene: TRBV2; clone size: -; D gene: -; CDR3 length: 11; CDR3 protein: CASREGETQYF; CDR3 DNA: TGTGCCAGCAGGGAGGGAGAGACCCAGTACTTC
J gene: TRBJ1-1; V gene: TRBV6-1; clone size: -; D gene: TRBD1; CDR3 length: 15; CDR3 protein: CASSERPDRTTEAFF; CDR3 DNA: TGTGCCAGCAGTGAACGCCCGGACAGGACCACTGAAGCTTTCTTT
J gene: TRBJ2-1; V gene: TRBV5-1; clone size: once; D gene: TRBD1; CDR3 length: 14; CDR3 protein: CASTNRGSYNEQFF; CDR3 DNA: TGCGCCAGCACGAACAGGGGGTCCTACAATGAGCAGTTCTTC
J gene: TRBJ2-7; V gene: TRBV4-2; clone size: -; D gene: TRBD2; CDR3 length: 17; CDR3 protein: CASSQDETSGVSYEQYF; CDR3 DNA: TGTGCCAGCAGCCAAGATGAGACTAGCGGGGTCTCCTACGAGCAGTACTTC
J gene: TRBJ2-7; V gene: TRBV5-1; clone size: few; D gene: TRBD1; CDR3 length: 15; CDR3 protein: CASSLSSGGEYEQYF; CDR3 DNA: TGCGCCAGCAGCTTGTCTTCAGGGGGCGAATACGAGCAGTACTTC
J gene: TRBJ1-6; V gene: TRBV5-6; clone size: -; D gene: -; CDR3 length: 15; CDR3 protein: CASSFVPGPNSPLHF; CDR3 DNA: TGTGCCAGCAGCTTCGTGCCAGGGCCCAATTCACCCCTCCACTTT
J gene: TRBJ1-6; V gene: TRBV6-6; clone size: once; D gene: TRBD1; CDR3 length: 13; CDR3 protein: CASRGQGTDTLHF; CDR3 DNA: TGTGCCAGCAGGGGACAAGGGACAGACACCCTCCACTTT
J gene: TRBJ2-2; V gene: TRBV9; clone size: -; D gene: -; CDR3 length: 16; CDR3 protein: CASSVSRGIGVGELFF; CDR3 DNA: TGTGCCAGCAGCGTATCCCGGGGGATCGGGGTTGGGGAGCTGTTTTTT
J gene: TRBJ2-4; V gene: TRBV18; clone size: -; D gene: -; CDR3 length: 14; CDR3 protein: CASSPPTRVDIQYF; CDR3 DNA: TGTGCCAGCTCACCACCGACTAGGGTGGACATTCAGTACTTC